This TCR beta chain was identified in a study of Ad26.COV2.S vaccination and SARS-CoV-2 variants. Study at large: Into the muscle, Ad26.COV2.S was dosed once or twice, 56 days apart.

This sample's treatment: over 15 received Ad26.COV2.S at low or high dose, single or two shots; 5 received placebo; per-sample allocation not given. Samples were taken on day 63 after the first vaccine or placebo injection. This clone turned up a few times. The antigen remains undetermined. TCRdb's table, derived via immunoSEQ multiplex PCR, lists solely in-frame clones and lacks some. The top ten clones hold about 2.4% of a sample with 350,000 to 500,000 clones, 75% to 90% of them seen once. Whole-study findings and limits: The breadth of spike-specific CD8+ and CD4+ T cell responses after vaccination was reportedly substantial. Vaccinated and placebo-treated recipients had similar non-spike TCR breadth.

This receptor was taken from a person aged 18-65 years who received the Ad26.COV2.S COVID-19 vaccine or a placebo. This material consisted of peripheral blood, taken in a trial of Ad26.COV2.S vaccine versus placebo.

The CDR3 protein is CASSVAGRTNTGELFF. The CDR3 region has the DNA TGTGCCAGCAGCGTAGCCGGGAGGACGAACACCGGGGAGCTGTTTTTT. The chain links TRBV9 to TRBJ2-2, with TRBD2 matching over 7 bases. V lost 0 bases to trimming and J lost 0 bases; unmatched junction nucleotides: 2. Germline-derived CDR1 and CDR2 are SGDLS and YYNGEE. This CDR3 has 16 residues.